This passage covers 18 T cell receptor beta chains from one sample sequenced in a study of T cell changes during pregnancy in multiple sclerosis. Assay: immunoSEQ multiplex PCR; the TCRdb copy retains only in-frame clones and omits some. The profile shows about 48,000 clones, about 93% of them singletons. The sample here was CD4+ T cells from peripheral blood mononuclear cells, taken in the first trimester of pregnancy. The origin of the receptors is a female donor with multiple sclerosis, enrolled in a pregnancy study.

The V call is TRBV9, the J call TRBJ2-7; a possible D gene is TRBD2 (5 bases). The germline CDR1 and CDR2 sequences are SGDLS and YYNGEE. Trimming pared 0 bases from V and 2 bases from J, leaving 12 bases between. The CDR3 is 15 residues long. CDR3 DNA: TGTGCCAGCAGCGTAGGTGGCGGAGGTCCCTACGAGCAGTACTTC. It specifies CASSVGGGGPYEQYF.

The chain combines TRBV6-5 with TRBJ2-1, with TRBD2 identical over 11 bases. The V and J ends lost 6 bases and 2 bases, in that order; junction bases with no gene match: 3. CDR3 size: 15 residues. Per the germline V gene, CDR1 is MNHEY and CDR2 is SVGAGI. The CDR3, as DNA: TGTGCCAGCAGAGGTAGCGGGGGGGCCTACAATGAGCAGTTCTTC. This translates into CASRGSGGAYNEQFF.

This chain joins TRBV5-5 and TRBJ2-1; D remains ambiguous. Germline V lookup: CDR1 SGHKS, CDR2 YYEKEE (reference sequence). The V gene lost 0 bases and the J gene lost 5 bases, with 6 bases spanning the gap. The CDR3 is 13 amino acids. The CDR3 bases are TGTGCCAGCAGCTTGGCCGTTGACAATGAGCAGTTCTTC. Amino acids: CASSLAVDNEQFF.

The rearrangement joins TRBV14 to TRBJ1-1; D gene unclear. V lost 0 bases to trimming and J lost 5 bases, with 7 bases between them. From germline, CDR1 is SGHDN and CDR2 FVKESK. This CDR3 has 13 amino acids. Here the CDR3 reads CASSQDWRTEAFF. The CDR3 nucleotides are TGTGCCAGCAGCCAAGATTGGCGGACTGAAGCTTTCTTT.

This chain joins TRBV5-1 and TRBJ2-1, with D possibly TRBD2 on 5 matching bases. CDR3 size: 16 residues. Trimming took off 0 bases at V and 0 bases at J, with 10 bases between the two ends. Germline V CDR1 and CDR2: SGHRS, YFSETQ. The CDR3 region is CASSLAGLDSYNEQFF. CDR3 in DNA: TGCGCCAGCAGCTTGGCGGGATTGGACTCCTACAATGAGCAGTTCTTC.

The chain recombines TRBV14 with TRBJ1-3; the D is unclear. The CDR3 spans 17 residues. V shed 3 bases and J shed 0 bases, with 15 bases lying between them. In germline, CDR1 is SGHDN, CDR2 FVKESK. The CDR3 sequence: CASSHLLSGISGNTIYF. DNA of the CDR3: TGTGCCAGCAGCCATCTCCTTTCGGGGATCTCTGGAAACACCATATATTTT.

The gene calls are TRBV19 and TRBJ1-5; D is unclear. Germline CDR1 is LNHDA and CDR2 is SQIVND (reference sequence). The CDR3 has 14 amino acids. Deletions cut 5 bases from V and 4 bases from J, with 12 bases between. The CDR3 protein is CASSLIATNQPQHF. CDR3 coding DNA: TGTGCCAGTAGTTTAATAGCGACTAATCAGCCCCAGCATTTT.

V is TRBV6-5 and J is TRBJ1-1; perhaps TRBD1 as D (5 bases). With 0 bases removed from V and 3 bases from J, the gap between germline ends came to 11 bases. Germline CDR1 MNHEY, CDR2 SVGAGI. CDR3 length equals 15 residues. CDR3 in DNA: TGTGCCAGCAGTTACTCTGTGGCAGGGCACACTGAAGCTTTCTTT. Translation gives CASSYSVAGHTEAFF.

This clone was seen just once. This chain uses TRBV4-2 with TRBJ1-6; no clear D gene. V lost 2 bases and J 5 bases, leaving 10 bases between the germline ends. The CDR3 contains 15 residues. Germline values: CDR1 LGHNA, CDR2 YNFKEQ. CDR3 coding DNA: TGTGCCAGCAGCCAACAGACACTCGATAATTCACCCCTCCACTTT. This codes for CASSQQTLDNSPLHF.

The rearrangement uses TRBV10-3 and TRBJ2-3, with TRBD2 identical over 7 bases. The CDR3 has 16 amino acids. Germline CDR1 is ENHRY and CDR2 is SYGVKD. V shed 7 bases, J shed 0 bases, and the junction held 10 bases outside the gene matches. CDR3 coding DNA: TGTGCCATCAACTCCGCGGGGGTGTCTAGCACAGATACGCAGTATTTT. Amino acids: CAINSAGVSSTDTQYF.

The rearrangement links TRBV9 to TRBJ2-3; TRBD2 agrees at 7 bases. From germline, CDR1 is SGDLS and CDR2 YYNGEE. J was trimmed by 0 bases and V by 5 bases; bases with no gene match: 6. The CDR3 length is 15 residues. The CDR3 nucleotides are TGTGCCAGCAGTACCTGGGGGGGGAGCACAGATACGCAGTATTTT. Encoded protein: CASSTWGGSTDTQYF.

The CDR3 loop is CASSSRGGIADTQYF. The DNA for the CDR3 is TGTGCCAGCAGCAGCCGGGGAGGGATCGCAGATACGCAGTATTTT. This chain links TRBV6-1 with TRBJ2-3, with 7 bases aligning to TRBD2. The germline V gene encodes CDR1 MNHNS and CDR2 SASEGT. The V segment lost 6 bases and the J segment 4 bases; nucleotides outside the gene matches: 10. The CDR3 spans 15 residues.

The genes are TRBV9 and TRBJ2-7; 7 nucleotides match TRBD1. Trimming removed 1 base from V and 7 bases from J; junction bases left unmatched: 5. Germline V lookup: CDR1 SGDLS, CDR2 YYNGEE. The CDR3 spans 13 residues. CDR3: CASSVSDRAEQYF. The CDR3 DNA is TGTGCCAGCAGCGTATCCGACAGGGCGGAGCAGTACTTC.

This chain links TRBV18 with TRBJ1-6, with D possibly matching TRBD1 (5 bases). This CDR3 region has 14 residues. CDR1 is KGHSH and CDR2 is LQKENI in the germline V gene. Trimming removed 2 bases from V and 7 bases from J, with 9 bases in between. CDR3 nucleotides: TGTGCCAGCTCACCAGACAGATCGAATTCACCCCTCCACTTT. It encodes CASSPDRSNSPLHF.

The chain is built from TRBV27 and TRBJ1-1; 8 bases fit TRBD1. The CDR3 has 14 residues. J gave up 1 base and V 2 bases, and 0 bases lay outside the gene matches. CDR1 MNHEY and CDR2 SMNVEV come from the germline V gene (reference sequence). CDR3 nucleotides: TGTGCCAGCAGTTTACAGGGGGCGAACACTGAAGCTTTCTTT. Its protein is CASSLQGANTEAFF.

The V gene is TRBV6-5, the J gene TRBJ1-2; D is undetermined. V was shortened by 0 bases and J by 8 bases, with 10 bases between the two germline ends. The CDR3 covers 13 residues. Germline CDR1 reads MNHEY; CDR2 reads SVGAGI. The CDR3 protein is CASSYSRPVGYTF. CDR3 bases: TGTGCCAGCAGTTACTCGAGGCCAGTCGGCTACACCTTC.

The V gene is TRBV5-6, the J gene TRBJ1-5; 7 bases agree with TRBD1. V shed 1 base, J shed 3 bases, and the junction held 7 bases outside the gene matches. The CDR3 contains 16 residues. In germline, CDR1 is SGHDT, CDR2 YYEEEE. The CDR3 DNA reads TGTGCCAGCAGCTTGTGGGGACAGCGTTACAATCAGCCCCAGCATTTT. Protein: CASSLWGQRYNQPQHF.

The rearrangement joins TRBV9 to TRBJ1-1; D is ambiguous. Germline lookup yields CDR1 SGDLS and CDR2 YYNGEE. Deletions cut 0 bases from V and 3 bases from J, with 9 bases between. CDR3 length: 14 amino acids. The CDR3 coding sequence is TGTGCCAGCAGCGTAGAGGGAGGGTACACTGAAGCTTTCTTT. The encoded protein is CASSVEGGYTEAFF.